This TCR beta chain stems from a study of T cell clonotyping in hematopoietic cell transplantation. The wider study: Recipient samples before transplant were obtained post-cytoreduction.

The time point denotes: recipient sample about 28 days before transplant, after cytoreduction. About this clone itself: Its antigen is currently unknown.

Repertoires were generated with immunoSEQ multiplex PCR, while TCRdb's copy carries only in-frame clones and drops some. The profile shows 49,000 or so clones, around 83% of them singletons. Overall study results and limits: At the given depth, recipient repertoires were over 95% de novo clonotypes. Broader posttransplant TCR repertoire diversity was predicted by graft donor and pretransplant recipient Inverse Simpson Index values. After transplant, recipient diversity fell while pathologically expanded clonotypes grew through day 180.

The germline V and J ends were trimmed by 7 bases and 3 bases, with 15 bases remaining between them. The CDR3 runs 14 residues. CDR1 and CDR2 (germline): SNHLY, FYNNEI. V is TRBV2 and J is TRBJ1-2; D possibly corresponds to TRBD1 (5 bases). This sample comprised peripheral blood mononuclear cells, obtained before stem cell transplant. The source is a man aged 55 to 70 with myelodysplastic syndrome. Some clones in this sample may be carry-over from other donors' samples. The CDR3, as DNA: TGTGCCAGCATGGGGGACGTCCCGTACTATGGCTACACCTTC. Translating gives CASMGDVPYYGYTF.